This TCR beta chain was sequenced in a study of CD8+ T cells in alopecia areata. Study-wide results and limits: Affected lesional scalp, above all in alopecia totalis/universalis, was more clonal than normal scalp.

This clone turned up a few times. Its antigen is not known. The CDR3 has 14 amino acids. Germline CDR1 is SEHNR and CDR2 is FQNEAQ (reference sequence). Trimming took 1 base from V and 6 from J; bases not matched to a gene: 6. Using a FACSAria, the CD4+ and CD8+ T cells were sorted from the PBMCs. Investigators isolated RNA and reverse transcribed it into cDNA to act as the sequencing template. TCRdb keeps only in-frame clones here, not all; method: immunoSEQ multiplex PCR. This table holds about 150,000 clones, around half found once. The chain joins TRBV7-9 to TRBJ2-7; 7 bases fit TRBD1. The receptor comes from a human donor with alopecia areata. Sequenced material: CD8+ T cells sorted from blood, taken at week 0. The CDR3 DNA reads as TGTGCCAGCAGCTTAGTGTCGGGACAGCTCGAGCAGTACTTC. It codes for CASSLVSGQLEQYF.